The TCR beta chain described here comes from a study of monozygotic twins with inflammatory bowel disease. Germline CDR1 is SNHLY and CDR2 is FYNNEI. The CDR3 runs to 13 residues. TCRdb re-called the 5' RACE reads and shows each CDR3 protein once, DNA omitted. The ten top clones account for just under 7.5%, within a sample of 150,000 to 200,000 distinct CDR3 sequences. The clonotype was recovered from a human donor with ulcerative colitis or Crohn's disease, or a healthy co-twin of an affected twin (not recorded which). Sequenced: blood. The V and J genes are TRBV2 and TRBJ2-7; TCRdb picks TRBD2, but there is no DNA to check that call. The CDR3 reads CASSSGGAREQYF.